A single sample gave rise to the 16 T cell receptor beta chains below, sequenced in a study of T-cell memory formation after mild COVID-19. A single record per CDR3 protein comes from TCRdb applying MiXCR to the 5' RACE reads. The profile covers 350,000 to 500,000 distinct CDR3 sequences, with approximately 18% appearing a single time and about 22% taken by the ten largest. The sequenced sample was PBMCs or a T cell subset sorted from them (not recorded which). These receptors all come from a man younger than 35 who had mild COVID-19 (a few samples of this study predate the infection). Cell type and time point are not known.

This clonotype has at least ten counts. This rearrangement joins TRBV3-1 to TRBJ1-4; D is possibly TRBD1 (6 bases). V gave up 4 bases and J gave up 4 bases, with 13 bases separating them. Per the germline V gene, CDR1 is LGHDT and CDR2 is YNNKEL (reference sequence). The CDR3 totals 15 residues. CDR3 residues: CASSLDGTSNEKLFF. In DNA form, the CDR3 reads TGTGCCAGCAGCCTAGACGGGACAAGTAATGAAAAACTGTTTTTT.

Of note for this clonotype: The conserved closing phenylalanine or tryptophan is absent in this CDR3, likely reflecting a read error. The rearrangement links TRBV5-1 to TRBJ2-7, with 8 nucleotides matching TRBD1. V shed 4 bases, J shed 1 base, and the junction held 10 bases outside the gene matches. CDR1 is SGHRS, CDR2 YFSETQ, per germline. This CDR3 region has 16 residues. The CDR3 nucleotides read TGCGCCAGCAGCCCGCATATAGGACAGGGATCCTACGAGCAGTACTTG. It yields the protein CASSPHIGQGSYEQYL.

This chain links TRBV20-1 with TRBJ1-1; D ambiguous. The germline V gene has CDR1 DFQATT and CDR2 SNEGSKA (reference sequence). Trimming took 2 bases from V and 8 from J, leaving 18 bases between them. The CDR3 loop spans 14 amino acids. CDR3 coding DNA: TGCAGTGCTAGATCGCAGACGACGCAAACCGAAGCTTTCTTT. Translation: CSARSQTTQTEAFF.

The V gene is TRBV9, the J gene TRBJ2-5; the match to TRBD1 covers 10 bases. V lost 3 bases to trimming and J lost 5 bases; unmatched junction nucleotides: 7. Germline CDR1 SGDLS, CDR2 YYNGEE. The CDR3 is made up of 15 amino acids. CDR3: CASSGGQGGFETQYF. In DNA, the CDR3 is TGTGCCAGCAGCGGAGGACAGGGGGGTTTCGAGACCCAGTACTTC.

This clonotype has only a few counts. The chain employs TRBV29-1 and TRBJ2-3, with 7 bases identical to TRBD1. The CDR3 length is 14 residues. CDR1 and CDR2 (germline): SQVTM, ANQGSEA. After removal of 6 bases from V and 5 bases from J, the junction contained 11 bases not matched to a gene. CDR3 in amino acids: CSVVYRGRLDTQYF. In DNA form, the CDR3 reads TGCAGCGTGGTTTACAGGGGTCGATTAGATACGCAGTATTTT.

This chain uses TRBV5-1 with TRBJ2-7; D is possibly TRBD2 (7 bases). Germline CDR1 and CDR2: SGHRS and YFSETQ. The V end was cut by 0 bases, the J end by 0 bases, with 10 bases between. This CDR3 contains 15 residues. Written as DNA, the CDR3 is TGCGCCAGCAGCTTGGGCGGGGGCCCCTCCTACGAGCAGTACTTC. Its translation: CASSLGGGPSYEQYF. Variable domain in full (rest from reference TRBV5-1 and TRBJ2-7): KAGVTQTPRYLIKTRGQQVTLSCSPISGHRSVSWYQQTPGQGLQFLFEYFSETQRNKGNFPGRFSGRQFSNSRSEMNVSTLELGDSALYLCASSLGGGPSYEQYFGPGTRLTVT.

This clonotype was detected ten times or more. This chain links TRBV7-8 with TRBJ1-5; D is undetermined. Trimming took 1 base from V and 6 from J, leaving 13 bases between them. From germline, CDR1 is SGHVS and CDR2 FQNEAQ. The CDR3 runs 15 residues. The CDR3 DNA follows: TGTGCCAGCAGCTTAGACCCCGGTCTCTTTCAGCCCCAGCATTTT. Its protein is CASSLDPGLFQPQHF.

This clonotype was counted only a few times. The chain uses TRBV20-1 and TRBJ2-1; D tentatively fits TRBD1 or TRBD2 (5 bases each). Germline CDR1 reads DFQATT; CDR2 reads SNEGSKA (reference sequence). The V end was cut by 3 bases, the J end by 15 bases, with 21 bases between. This CDR3 contains 13 residues. CDR3 DNA: TGCAGTGCTAGTGAAGGGGCGGGCCTTCGGCGGTTCTTC. Amino acids: CSASEGAGLRRFF.

The chain has TRBV7-2 and TRBJ1-5; D unclear. The germline V and J ends were trimmed by 1 base and 5 bases, with 6 bases remaining between them. CDR1 and CDR2 (germline): SGHTA, FQGNSA. The CDR3 is 13 amino acids. The CDR3 nucleotides are TGTGCCAGCAGCTTAGGTCCCGATCAGCCCCAGCATTTT. This encodes CASSLGPDQPQHF.

In its sample, this clonotype was seen a few times. The J gene is TRBJ2-1, the V gene TRBV5-6; 11 bases match TRBD2. V was pared by 4 bases and J by 3 bases, with 6 bases of the junction left unmatched. The length of the CDR3 is 16 residues. The germline V gene encodes CDR1 SGHDT and CDR2 YYEEEE. CDR3 sequence (DNA): TGTGCCAGCAGCCGGGGGACTAGCGGTTTCTACAATGAGCAGTTCTTC. Encoded protein: CASSRGTSGFYNEQFF.

This clonotype was picked up a small number of times. The chain carries TRBV4-1 and TRBJ2-7; 9 nucleotides align to TRBD1. Trimming took 0 bases from V and 6 from J; bases not matched to a gene: 9. There are 16 residues in the CDR3. CDR1 and CDR2 (germline): MGHRA, YSYEKL. The CDR3 coding sequence is TGCGCCAGCAGCCAAGATGGACGGGGACAGGGAGGCGAGCAGTACTTC. This codes for CASSQDGRGQGGEQYF.

The J gene is TRBJ1-1, the V gene TRBV6-6; 8 bases agree with TRBD1. CDR3 length: 15 residues. The V segment lost 5 bases and the J segment 5 bases; nucleotides outside the gene matches: 10. Germline CDR1 MNHNY, CDR2 SVGAGI (reference sequence). The CDR3 is CASSLPTTGVTEAFF. CDR3 DNA sequence: TGTGCCAGCAGTCTACCCACGACAGGGGTGACTGAAGCTTTCTTT.

The CDR3 loop reads CASSSGRGLDGNEQFF. CDR3 coding DNA: TGTGCCAGCAGCTCAGGCCGGGGACTAGATGGGAATGAGCAGTTCTTC. The chain has TRBV5-4 and TRBJ2-1, with 8 nucleotides matching TRBD2. Germline V lookup: CDR1 SGHNT, CDR2 YYREEE (reference sequence). The CDR3 is 16 residues long. The J segment lost 7 bases and the V segment lost 3 bases, leaving 12 bases of the junction unmatched.

The chain recombines TRBV7-2 with TRBJ2-6; D is unclear. The V gene lost 3 bases and the J gene lost 0 bases, with 6 bases spanning the gap. Germline CDR1 SGHTA, CDR2 FQGNSA. The CDR3 spans 15 residues. CDR3 in amino acids: CASSFRLSGANVLTF. The CDR3 nucleotides read TGTGCCAGCAGCTTTCGACTCTCTGGGGCCAACGTCCTGACTTTC.

The genes are TRBV5-1 and TRBJ1-2; D gene uncertain. V lost 5 bases to trimming and J lost 1 base, with 9 bases between them. The CDR3 runs 13 residues. Germline V gives CDR1 SGHRS, CDR2 YFSETQ. CDR3 protein: CASRFDLNYGYTF. The DNA of the CDR3 is TGCGCCAGCAGGTTCGATCTTAACTATGGCTACACCTTC.

This clonotype was found a few times. The CDR3 region has the DNA TGTGCCAGCTCACCATTTGGAGGGTACAATCAGCCCCAGCATTTT. It is translated as CASSPFGGYNQPQHF. J is TRBJ1-5 and V is TRBV18; no clear D. The CDR3 has 15 amino acids. Trimming cost V 2 bases and J 3 bases, with 11 bases left between them. Per the germline V gene, CDR1 is KGHSH and CDR2 is LQKENI.